The clone carrying this TCR beta chain was seen at least ten times. Antigen unknown. This entry comes from a study of spatial heterogeneity in lung cancer. Time point described: blood at routine non-recurrence follow-up after resection. Unsorted whole RNA samples from tumor, nontumor lung or frozen PBMC were sequenced. This CDR3 contains 15 residues. Trimming shortened V by 1 base and J by 0 bases, and 9 bases separated the two germline ends. CDR1 is SGHTA, CDR2 FQGNSA, per germline. Overall study findings and caveats: Ubiquitous expanded tumor TCRs showed up in blood more at resection than follow-up.

TCR cDNA molecules were tagged individually, and each one carried a unique molecular identifier. Via MiXCR, TCRdb re-called the 5' RACE reads, giving one row per CDR3 protein. The table includes under 30,000 distinct CDR3 sequences, 5.5% to 7% detected once. The rearrangement joins TRBV7-2 to TRBJ1-1; D gene ambiguous. The clonotype was recovered from a male donor with early-stage non-small cell lung cancer. Sequences were derived from PBMCs, sampled at follow-up. As DNA, the CDR3 is TGTGCCAGCAGCTTAGATTACAACATGAACACTGAAGCTTTCTTT. Translated, it gives CASSLDYNMNTEAFF.